The 32 T cell receptor beta chains presented below share a single source sample, sequenced in a study of cytomegalovirus exposure and HLA in healthy donors. PCR primers comprised 60 Vbeta and 13 Jbeta primers. Measured with immunoSEQ multiplex PCR; TCRdb has only the in-frame clones, and not every one. The profile covers some 150,000 clones, with 78% appearing a single time and about 2.9% taken by the ten largest. The material sequenced was PBMCs. These receptors were obtained from a man aged 40-55 years in good health and CMV-seropositive.

This sequence joins TRBV10-3 and TRBJ1-2; 7 bases fit TRBD1. The J segment lost 4 bases and the V segment lost 3 bases, leaving 11 bases of the junction unmatched. The CDR3 runs to 16 residues. The germline gives CDR1 ENHRY, CDR2 SYGVKD. This CDR3 reads CAISESAETGTYGYTF. CDR3 nucleotide sequence: TGTGCCATCAGTGAATCGGCGGAGACAGGGACCTATGGCTACACCTTC.

V usage is TRBV19 and J usage is TRBJ1-4, with D tentatively TRBD1 (5 bases). With 4 bases removed from V and 2 bases from J, the gap between germline ends came to 11 bases. The CDR3 is 15 residues long. Germline CDR1 LNHDA, CDR2 SQIVND (reference sequence). CDR3 coding DNA: TGTGCCAGTAGTAAACAGGCAGCCACTAATGAAAAACTGTTTTTT. As protein: CASSKQAATNEKLFF.

CDR3 coding DNA: TGTGCCAGCAGTGACGAGGAGGGTATTAGAGAGACCCAGTACTTC. Protein sequence: CASSDEEGIRETQYF. The rearrangement joins TRBV6-1 to TRBJ2-5; tentative D call: TRBD2 (6 bases). The V end was cut by 3 bases, the J end by 4 bases, with 15 bases between. This CDR3 is built from 15 residues. Germline V CDR1 and CDR2: MNHNS, SASEGT.

The chain is built from TRBV5-4 and TRBJ2-6; 9 bases are shared with TRBD1. After removal of 4 bases from V and 2 bases from J, the junction contained 7 bases not matched to a gene. Germline CDR1 and CDR2: SGHNT and YYREEE (reference sequence). The CDR3 totals 17 residues. This chain's CDR3 is CASSTPGTGTGANVLTF. The DNA of the CDR3 is TGTGCCAGCAGCACCCCCGGGACAGGGACTGGGGCCAACGTCCTGACTTTC. Drawing the rest from reference TRBV5-4 and TRBJ2-6, the complete variable domain is ETGVTQSPTHLIKTRGQQVTLRCSSQSGHNTVSWYQQALGQGPQFIFQYYREEENGRGNFPPRFSGLQFPNYSSELNVNALELDDSALYLCASSTPGTGTGANVLTFGAGSRLTVL.

This clone turned up a few times. V gene TRBV27 combines with J gene TRBJ2-1; 7 bases agree with TRBD1. The CDR3 loop spans 17 amino acids. J gave up 2 bases and V 0 bases, and 7 bases lay outside the gene matches. The germline gives CDR1 MNHEY, CDR2 SMNVEV (reference sequence). CDR3: CASSLSSSDRPYNEQFF. In DNA, the CDR3 is TGTGCCAGCAGTTTATCCTCCTCGGACAGGCCCTACAATGAGCAGTTCTTC.

The gene calls are TRBV7-6 and TRBJ2-7; TRBD2 might be the D (5 bases). This CDR3 has 16 amino acids. CDR1 is SGHVS, CDR2 FNYEAQ, per germline. Trimming pared 4 bases from V and 0 bases from J, leaving 16 bases between. This CDR3 reads CASSSKDGVSSYEQYF. The DNA for the CDR3 is TGTGCCAGCAGCTCGAAGGACGGGGTTAGCTCCTACGAGCAGTACTTC.

CDR3 residues: CAWEQGGNTEAFF. CDR3 nucleotides: TGTGCCTGGGAACAGGGGGGGAACACTGAAGCTTTCTTT. The rearrangement links TRBV30 to TRBJ1-1, with TRBD1 matching over 8 bases. CDR1 GTSNPN and CDR2 SVGIG come from the germline V gene (reference sequence). The CDR3 runs 13 residues. V dropped 5 bases and J dropped 1; count of bases not matched to a gene: 3.

This clone turned up a few times. The chain couples TRBV19 to TRBJ1-1; D uncertain. The CDR3 covers 15 residues. V was trimmed by 7 bases and J by 3 bases, leaving 18 bases between them. Per germline, CDR1 LNHDA and CDR2 SQIVND (reference sequence). In DNA, the CDR3 is TGTGCCAGTATTTTTCAGGCCACCGGGGACACTGAAGCTTTCTTT. Translated, it gives CASIFQATGDTEAFF.

J is TRBJ2-1 and V is TRBV5-1; D may be TRBD2 (6 bases). This CDR3 comprises 16 residues. The V gene lost 4 bases and the J gene lost 0 bases, with 14 bases spanning the gap. Looked up from germline, CDR1 is SGHRS and CDR2 is YFSETQ. The CDR3 region has the DNA TGCGCCAGCAGCCCCCTATACGGGAGCTCCTACAATGAGCAGTTCTTC. It codes for CASSPLYGSSYNEQFF.

The chain employs TRBV10-3 and TRBJ1-1, with D maybe TRBD1 (6 bases). The ends were cut back, 2 bases at V and 1 base at J, with 14 bases in the middle. Germline CDR1 ENHRY, CDR2 SYGVKD. The CDR3 has 16 amino acids. The CDR3 bases are TGTGCCATCAGTGAGATGGGGACATCGGGGAACACTGAAGCTTTCTTT. Translated: CAISEMGTSGNTEAFF.

This clone was seen a few times. The genes are TRBV27 and TRBJ2-7; D is possibly TRBD1 (6 bases). The CDR3 is made up of 14 amino acids. V dropped 2 bases and J dropped 1 base, with 9 bases sitting between them. CDR1 is MNHEY and CDR2 is SMNVEV in the germline V gene (reference sequence). CDR3 region: CASSLRDTSYEQYF. Here the CDR3 DNA reads TGTGCCAGCAGTTTAAGGGACACATCCTACGAGCAGTACTTC.

This chain joins TRBV13 and TRBJ2-1, with D unresolved. Trimming left V 3 bases short and J 10 bases short, with 7 bases between. Germline lookup yields CDR1 PRHDT and CDR2 FYEKMQ (reference sequence). The CDR3 is 11 amino acids. Here the CDR3 reads CASSFGEEQFF. The DNA for the CDR3 is TGTGCCAGCAGCTTCGGAGAGGAGCAGTTCTTC. Together with reference TRBV13 and TRBJ2-1, the CDR3 gives the full variable domain: AAGVIQSPRHLIKEKRETATLKCYPIPRHDTVYWYQQGPGQDPQFLISFYEKMQSDKGSIPDRFSAQQFSDYHSELNMSSLELGDSALYFCASSFGEEQFFGPGTRLTVL.

This chain joins TRBV6-1 and TRBJ2-5; TRBD1 matches 7 bases. This CDR3 region has 15 residues. J lost 2 bases, V lost 0 bases, and 3 bases had no gene match. The germline CDR1 and CDR2 sequences are MNHNS and SASEGT. This chain's CDR3 is CASSEASGQQETQYF. CDR3 DNA: TGTGCCAGCAGTGAAGCGTCGGGACAGCAAGAGACCCAGTACTTC.

In the case of this clone: Germline and junction disagree at one end, which may indicate a read error. The chain employs TRBV7-9 and TRBJ1-2; no reliable D call. This CDR3 has 14 residues. CDR1 is SEHNR and CDR2 is FQNEAQ in the germline V gene (reference sequence). The CDR3 nucleotides read TGTTCCAGCAGCTCCCAATTGGGTGGTTGGGCCTACACCTTC. The encoded protein is CSSSSQLGGWAYTF.

The chain recombines TRBV4-2 with TRBJ1-2; 9 positions match TRBD1. CDR1 and CDR2 from the germline V gene are LGHNA and YNFKEQ. With V trimmed by 2 bases and J by 8 bases, 6 bases remained unmatched. This CDR3 comprises 14 residues. CDR3 coding DNA: TGTGCCAGCAGCCAAACTCGGGACAGGGAGGGCTACACCTTC. Translation gives CASSQTRDREGYTF.

In its sample, this clone was seen once. This chain uses TRBV19 with TRBJ1-5, with D uncertain. The length of the CDR3 is 15 residues. Germline CDR1 is LNHDA and CDR2 is SQIVND (reference sequence). V was cut by 4 bases and J by 0 bases, with 10 bases left in between. CDR3 in amino acids: CASSKPGYSNQPQHF. The CDR3 bases are TGTGCCAGTAGTAAGCCGGGATATAGCAATCAGCCCCAGCATTTT.

The chain uses TRBV5-1 and TRBJ2-3; unclear D gene. Germline V gene lookup returns CDR1 SGHRS and CDR2 YFSETQ. This CDR3 spans 14 amino acids. The ends were cut back, 1 base at V and 2 bases at J, with 8 bases in the middle. The CDR3 DNA reads TGCGCCAGCAGCTTGACAAAAGACACAGATACGCAGTATTTT. This encodes CASSLTKDTDTQYF.

This clone was detected once. V is TRBV7-9 and J is TRBJ2-3; weak D call: TRBD1 (5 bases). Germline V gene data show CDR1 as SEHNR and CDR2 as FQNEAQ (reference sequence). CDR3 size: 13 residues. In DNA form, the CDR3 reads TGTTCCTCCCATGGGGCCCGCACAGATACGCAGTATTTT. Residues: CSSHGARTDTQYF.

The J gene is TRBJ2-3, the V gene TRBV28, with 8 bases identical to TRBD1. CDR1 and CDR2 (germline): MDHEN, SYDVKM. V lost 5 bases to trimming and J lost 5 bases; unmatched junction nucleotides: 9. The CDR3 runs 15 residues. CDR3 region: CASSGGTGGRDTQYF. The CDR3 nucleotides read TGTGCCAGCAGTGGGGGGACAGGAGGAAGAGATACGCAGTATTTT.

The chain carries TRBV5-1 and TRBJ2-5, with TRBD1 identical over 9 bases. V was pared by 4 bases and J by 5 bases, with 6 bases of the junction left unmatched. The germline V gene has CDR1 SGHRS and CDR2 YFSETQ. The CDR3 contains 14 residues. The chain's CDR3 is CASSLGQGEETQYF. In DNA, the CDR3 is TGCGCCAGCAGCCTGGGACAGGGTGAGGAGACCCAGTACTTC.

V gene TRBV7-3 combines with J gene TRBJ2-7; no firm D call. Trimming cost V 2 bases and J 0 bases, with 11 bases left between them. Germline assignment: CDR1 SGHTA and CDR2 FQGTGA. CDR3 size: 15 residues. CDR3 bases: TGTGCCAGCAGCTTACTGTCAGGCGACTCCTACGAGCAGTACTTC. Translated, it gives CASSLLSGDSYEQYF.

The rearrangement links TRBV9 to TRBJ1-6; 7 nucleotides align to TRBD1. Looked up from germline, CDR1 is SGDLS and CDR2 is YYNGEE. The V gene end was trimmed by 4 bases and the J gene end by 7 bases; junction bases not matched to a gene: 8. The CDR3 spans 15 residues. As DNA, the CDR3 is TGTGCCAGCAGCCCTGGACAGGAATGGAATTCACCCCTCCACTTT. Residues: CASSPGQEWNSPLHF.

The J gene is TRBJ2-1, the V gene TRBV18; 8 bases line up with TRBD2. The junction had 3 bases not matched to a gene; V was cut back by 3 bases and J by 2 bases. Germline V CDR1 and CDR2: KGHSH, LQKENI. The CDR3 runs 15 residues. The CDR3 region is CASSPTSDPYNEQFF. In nucleotides, the CDR3 is TGTGCCAGCTCACCGACTAGCGACCCCTACAATGAGCAGTTCTTC.

The chain uses TRBV5-6 and TRBJ1-2, with D perhaps matching TRBD1 (6 bases). The CDR3 is 13 residues long. Germline CDR1 reads SGHDT; CDR2 reads YYEEEE. The ends were cut back, 3 bases at V and 7 bases at J, with 13 bases in the middle. CDR3 sequence (DNA): TGTGCCAGCAGCTCCGGGACAAGAGTTGGCTACACCTTC. Amino acid sequence: CASSSGTRVGYTF.

V gene TRBV30 combines with J gene TRBJ1-4; D perhaps matches TRBD1 (6 bases). Germline V gene data show CDR1 as GTSNPN and CDR2 as SVGIG (reference sequence). This CDR3 is 14 amino acids long. Trimming stripped 6 bases from V and 0 bases from J, with 11 bases between. In nucleotides, the CDR3 is TGTGCCTGTAAGACAGGTCCAACTAATGAAAAACTGTTTTTT. Amino acid sequence: CACKTGPTNEKLFF.

In DNA, the CDR3 is TGTGCCAGCTCATCGGACGGGAACATTCAGTTCTTC. Translation: CASSSDGNIQFF. The V call is TRBV18, the J call TRBJ2-4, with D tentatively TRBD2 (5 bases). The DNA end is a closer match to TRBJ2-1, so the J assignment may be wrong. The CDR3 extends over 12 amino acids. Germline CDR1 and CDR2: KGHSH and LQKENI.

This chain joins TRBV6-1 and TRBJ2-1; D might be TRBD1 (6 bases). There are 13 residues in the CDR3. Germline V gives CDR1 MNHNS, CDR2 SASEGT. V lost 1 base and J 10 bases, leaving 11 bases between the germline ends. Here the CDR3 reads CASSEGWGREQFF. CDR3 nucleotide sequence: TGTGCCAGCAGTGAAGGTTGGGGGCGGGAGCAGTTCTTC.

The chain has TRBV6-5 and TRBJ1-1; D remains ambiguous. V lost 2 bases to trimming and J lost 4 bases, with 8 bases between them. Germline values: CDR1 MNHEY, CDR2 SVGAGI. This CDR3 region has 13 residues. DNA for the CDR3: TGTGCCAGCAGTTACGGGCACACCACTGAAGCTTTCTTT. Translated: CASSYGHTTEAFF.

The sample holds many counts of this clone. This chain links TRBV5-1 with TRBJ1-1; 8 nucleotides agree with TRBD1. The CDR3 is 16 amino acids. J lost 3 bases, V lost 2 bases, and 9 bases had no gene match. Germline V gives CDR1 SGHRS, CDR2 YFSETQ. The CDR3: CASSLAGGGGYTEAFF. CDR3 DNA: TGCGCCAGCAGCTTAGCAGGGGGCGGAGGGTACACTGAAGCTTTCTTT.

V usage is TRBV4-2 and J usage is TRBJ2-3, with 14 bases matching TRBD2. V lost 6 bases and J lost 6; bases outside the gene matches: 5. CDR1 and CDR2 (germline): LGHNA, YNFKEQ. This CDR3 comprises 15 residues. This CDR3 is CASRQGLAGADTQYF. For the CDR3, the DNA is TGTGCCAGCAGACAGGGACTAGCGGGAGCCGATACGCAGTATTTT.

This clone appeared a few times. The gene calls are TRBV2 and TRBJ2-7, with TRBD2 identical over 14 bases. V lost 7 bases to trimming and J lost 7 bases; unmatched junction nucleotides: 9. This CDR3 has 15 amino acids. Germline V gene lookup returns CDR1 SNHLY and CDR2 FYNNEI. The CDR3 DNA sequence: TGTGCCAGCACCCTCCAGACTAGCGGGAGGGAAGAGCAGTACTTC. Translating it yields CASTLQTSGREEQYF.

The chain joins TRBV7-6 to TRBJ2-3; 7 nucleotides match TRBD2. Germline assignment: CDR1 SGHVS and CDR2 FNYEAQ. This CDR3 has 20 residues. J was trimmed by 2 bases and V by 5 bases; bases with no gene match: 22. The CDR3 reads CASSPSGVRGRALTTDTQYF. CDR3 sequence (DNA): TGTGCCAGCAGCCCCTCGGGGGTCCGTGGGAGGGCCTTAACCACAGATACGCAGTATTTT.